This TCR beta chain was recovered during a study of blood T cell repertoires in COVID-19. Everyone who took part was roughly 18 to 100 years old, and they came from 24 US areas. Sequencing used immunoSEQ multiplex PCR; TCRdb keeps in-frame clones, though not all of them. This sample carries around 200,000 clones, about nine tenths of them seen once, and the ten largest clones take approximately 0.77%. The length of the CDR3 is 14 residues. Germline CDR1 reads ENHRY; CDR2 reads SYGVKD. The ends lost 10 bases at V and 4 bases at J; junction bases unmatched: 6. This chain joins TRBV10-3 and TRBJ2-2; 10 nucleotides match TRBD1. This receptor was identified in a woman under 30 who had recovered from COVID-19. The sequencing input was PBMCs or T cells enriched from blood (not recorded which). CDR3 residues: CATRGTGVTGELFF. DNA of the CDR3: TGTGCCACCCGGGGGACAGGGGTCACCGGGGAGCTGTTTTTT.